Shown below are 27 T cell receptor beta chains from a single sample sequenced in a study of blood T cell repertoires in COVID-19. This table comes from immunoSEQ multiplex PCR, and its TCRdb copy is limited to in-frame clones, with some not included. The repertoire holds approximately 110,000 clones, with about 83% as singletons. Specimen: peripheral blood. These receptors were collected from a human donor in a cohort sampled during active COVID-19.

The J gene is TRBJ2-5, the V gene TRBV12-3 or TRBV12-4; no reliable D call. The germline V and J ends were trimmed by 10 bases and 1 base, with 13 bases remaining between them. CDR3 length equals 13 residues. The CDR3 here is CATRRRLQETQYF. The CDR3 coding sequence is TGTGCCACCCGTCGTAGACTCCAAGAGACCCAGTACTTC.

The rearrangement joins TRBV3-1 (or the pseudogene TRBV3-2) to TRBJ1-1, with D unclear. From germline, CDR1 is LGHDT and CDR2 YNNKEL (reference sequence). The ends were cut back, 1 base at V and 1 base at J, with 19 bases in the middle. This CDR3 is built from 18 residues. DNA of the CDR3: TGTGCCAGCAGCCAAGTGTGGGAAGTTGGGAGGCCGAACACTGAAGCTTTCTTT. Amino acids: CASSQVWEVGRPNTEAFF.

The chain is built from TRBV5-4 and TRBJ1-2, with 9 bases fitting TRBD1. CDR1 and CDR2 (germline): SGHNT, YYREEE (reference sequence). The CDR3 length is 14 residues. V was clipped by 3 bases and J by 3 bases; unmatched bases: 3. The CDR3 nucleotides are TGTGCCAGCAGCTCACAGGGGGCCTACTATGGCTACACCTTC. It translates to CASSSQGAYYGYTF.

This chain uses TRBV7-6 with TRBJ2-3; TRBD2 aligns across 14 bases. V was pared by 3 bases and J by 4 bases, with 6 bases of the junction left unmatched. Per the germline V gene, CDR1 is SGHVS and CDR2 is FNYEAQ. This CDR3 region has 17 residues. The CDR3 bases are TGTGCCAGCAGCTTGGCCGGGACTAGCGGGAGAGCAGATACGCAGTATTTT. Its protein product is CASSLAGTSGRADTQYF. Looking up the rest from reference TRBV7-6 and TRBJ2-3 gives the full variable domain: GAGVSQSPRYKVTKRGQDVALRCDPISGHVSLYWYRQALGQGPEFLTYFNYEAQQDKSGLPNDRFSAERPEGSISTLTIQRTEQRDSAMYRCASSLAGTSGRADTQYFGPGTRLTVL.

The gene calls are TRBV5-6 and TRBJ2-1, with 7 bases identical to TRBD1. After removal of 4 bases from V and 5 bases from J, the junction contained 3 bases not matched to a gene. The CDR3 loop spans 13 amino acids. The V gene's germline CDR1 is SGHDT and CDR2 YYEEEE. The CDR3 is CASSLGTDNEQFF. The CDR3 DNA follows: TGTGCCAGCAGCCTCGGGACAGACAATGAGCAGTTCTTC.

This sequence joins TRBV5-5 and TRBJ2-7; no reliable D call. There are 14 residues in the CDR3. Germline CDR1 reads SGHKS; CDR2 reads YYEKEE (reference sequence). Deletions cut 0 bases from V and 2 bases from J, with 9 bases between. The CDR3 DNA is TGTGCCAGCAGCTTGGGAGGCGATACCTACGAGCAGTACTTC. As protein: CASSLGGDTYEQYF.

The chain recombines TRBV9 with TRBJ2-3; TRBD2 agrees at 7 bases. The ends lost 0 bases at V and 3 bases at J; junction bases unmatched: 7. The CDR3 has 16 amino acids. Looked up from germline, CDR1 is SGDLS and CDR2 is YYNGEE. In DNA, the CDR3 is TGTGCCAGCAGCGTAGAGGGAAGCGGGGAGACAGATACGCAGTATTTT. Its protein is CASSVEGSGETDTQYF.

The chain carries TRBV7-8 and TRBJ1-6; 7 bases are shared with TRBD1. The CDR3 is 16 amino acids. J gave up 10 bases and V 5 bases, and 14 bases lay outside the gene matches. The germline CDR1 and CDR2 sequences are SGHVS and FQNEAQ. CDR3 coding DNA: TGTGCCAGCAGCACAAGATTCGGGCGAGGGGGCTCACCCCTCCACTTT. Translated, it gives CASSTRFGRGGSPLHF.

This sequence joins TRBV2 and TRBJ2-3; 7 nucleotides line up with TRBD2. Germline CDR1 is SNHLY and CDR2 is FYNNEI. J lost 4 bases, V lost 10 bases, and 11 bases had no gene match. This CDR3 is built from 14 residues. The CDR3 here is CAILWERDPDTQYF. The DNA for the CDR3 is TGTGCCATCTTGTGGGAGCGGGATCCAGATACGCAGTATTTT.

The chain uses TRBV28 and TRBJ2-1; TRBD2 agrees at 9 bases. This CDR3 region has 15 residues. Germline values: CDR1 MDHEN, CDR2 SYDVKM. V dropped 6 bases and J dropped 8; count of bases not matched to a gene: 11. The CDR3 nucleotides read TGTGCCAGCAGGCCGCCGGGACTAGCTAAATATGAGCAGTTCTTC. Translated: CASRPPGLAKYEQFF.

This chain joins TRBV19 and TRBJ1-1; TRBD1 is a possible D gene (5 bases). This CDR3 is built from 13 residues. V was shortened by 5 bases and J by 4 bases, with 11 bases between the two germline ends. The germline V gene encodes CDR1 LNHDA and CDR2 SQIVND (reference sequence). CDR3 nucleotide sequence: TGTGCCAGTAGTGCGGGACGGCTCACTGAAGCTTTCTTT. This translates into CASSAGRLTEAFF. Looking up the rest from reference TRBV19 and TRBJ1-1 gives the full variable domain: DGGITQSPKYLFRKEGQNVTLSCEQNLNHDAMYWYRQDPGQGLRLIYYSQIVNDFQKGDIAEGYSVSREKKESFPLTVTSAQKNPTAFYLCASSAGRLTEAFFGQGTRLTVV.

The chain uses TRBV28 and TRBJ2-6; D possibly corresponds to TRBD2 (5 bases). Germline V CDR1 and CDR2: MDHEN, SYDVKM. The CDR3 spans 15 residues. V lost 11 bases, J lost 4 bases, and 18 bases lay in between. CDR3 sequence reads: CAGASRRTGANVLTF. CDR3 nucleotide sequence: TGTGCCGGAGCCTCCAGGAGGACCGGGGCCAACGTCCTGACTTTC.

CDR3 sequence reads: CASSPMGTGLRDDEQFF. DNA of the CDR3: TGTGCCAGTAGCCCCATGGGGACAGGCCTACGTGACGATGAGCAGTTCTTC. V gene TRBV19 combines with J gene TRBJ2-1; 8 bases fit TRBD1. CDR1 LNHDA and CDR2 SQIVND come from the germline V gene (reference sequence). J lost 8 bases, V lost 6 bases, and 18 bases had no gene match. The CDR3 runs 17 residues.

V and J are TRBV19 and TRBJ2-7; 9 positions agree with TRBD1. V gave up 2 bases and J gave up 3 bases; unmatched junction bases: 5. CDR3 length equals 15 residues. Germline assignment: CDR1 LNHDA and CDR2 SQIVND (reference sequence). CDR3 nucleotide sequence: TGTGCCAGTAGTATAAGGGGACAGGGTGTCTACGAGCAGTACTTC. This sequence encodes CASSIRGQGVYEQYF. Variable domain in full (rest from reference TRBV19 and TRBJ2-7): DGGITQSPKYLFRKEGQNVTLSCEQNLNHDAMYWYRQDPGQGLRLIYYSQIVNDFQKGDIAEGYSVSREKKESFPLTVTSAQKNPTAFYLCASSIRGQGVYEQYFGPGTRLTVT.

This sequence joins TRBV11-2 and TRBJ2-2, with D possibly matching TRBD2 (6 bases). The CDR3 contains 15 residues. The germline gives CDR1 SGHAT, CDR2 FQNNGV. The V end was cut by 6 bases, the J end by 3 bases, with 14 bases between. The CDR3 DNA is TGTGCCAGCAGATCAATCCGGGAGTACACCGGGGAGCTGTTTTTT. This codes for CASRSIREYTGELFF. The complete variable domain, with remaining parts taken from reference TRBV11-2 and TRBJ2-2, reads EAGVAQSPRYKIIEKRQSVAFWCNPISGHATLYWYQQILGQGPKLLIQFQNNGVVDDSQLPKDRFSAERLKGVDSTLKIQPAKLEDSAVYLCASRSIREYTGELFFGEGSRLTVL.

The CDR3 is CASSYDIGETQYF. The CDR3 coding sequence is TGTGCCAGCAGTTATGATATCGGAGAGACCCAGTACTTC. V gene TRBV6-5 combines with J gene TRBJ2-5, with D hard to call. The germline V gene has CDR1 MNHEY and CDR2 SVGAGI. This CDR3 comprises 13 residues. Trimming shortened V by 3 bases and J by 4 bases, and 9 bases separated the two germline ends.

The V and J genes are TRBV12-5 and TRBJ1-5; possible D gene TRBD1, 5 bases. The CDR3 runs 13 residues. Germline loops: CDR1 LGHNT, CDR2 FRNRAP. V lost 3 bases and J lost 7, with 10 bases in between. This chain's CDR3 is CASGFVDTQPQHF. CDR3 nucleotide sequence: TGTGCTAGTGGTTTCGTGGACACCCAGCCCCAGCATTTT. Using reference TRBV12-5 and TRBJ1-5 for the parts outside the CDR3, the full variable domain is DARVTQTPRHKVTEMGQEVTMRCQPILGHNTVFWYRQTMMQGLELLAYFRNRAPLDDSGMPKDRFSAEMPDATLATLKIQPSEPRDSAVYFCASGFVDTQPQHFGDGTRLSIL.

Written as DNA, the CDR3 is TGTGCCAGCGGGTCCCCACAGGGGGCATCTGGCTACACCTTC. It is translated as CASGSPQGASGYTF. The chain joins TRBV2 to TRBJ1-2, with 9 nucleotides matching TRBD1. The germline V gene has CDR1 SNHLY and CDR2 FYNNEI. CDR3 length: 14 amino acids. The junction had 11 bases not matched to a gene; V was cut back by 8 bases and J by 7 bases.

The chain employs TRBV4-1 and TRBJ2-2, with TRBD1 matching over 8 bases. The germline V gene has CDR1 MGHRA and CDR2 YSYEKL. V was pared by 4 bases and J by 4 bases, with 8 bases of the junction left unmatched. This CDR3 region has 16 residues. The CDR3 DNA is TGCGCCAGCAGCCTGGCGTCGGGACAGGTCACCGGGGAGCTGTTTTTT. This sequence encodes CASSLASGQVTGELFF.

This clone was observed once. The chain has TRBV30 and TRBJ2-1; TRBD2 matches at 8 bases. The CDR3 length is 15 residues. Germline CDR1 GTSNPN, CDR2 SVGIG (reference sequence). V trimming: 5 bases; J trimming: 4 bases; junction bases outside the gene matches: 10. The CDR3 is CAWGGTSGFYNEQFF. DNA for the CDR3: TGTGCCTGGGGGGGAACTAGCGGTTTTTACAATGAGCAGTTCTTC.

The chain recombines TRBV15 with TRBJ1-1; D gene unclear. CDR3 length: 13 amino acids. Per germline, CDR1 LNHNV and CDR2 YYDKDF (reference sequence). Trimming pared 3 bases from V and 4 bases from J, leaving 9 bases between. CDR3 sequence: CATSRPPGTEAFF. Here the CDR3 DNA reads TGTGCCACCAGCAGGCCACCGGGCACTGAAGCTTTCTTT.

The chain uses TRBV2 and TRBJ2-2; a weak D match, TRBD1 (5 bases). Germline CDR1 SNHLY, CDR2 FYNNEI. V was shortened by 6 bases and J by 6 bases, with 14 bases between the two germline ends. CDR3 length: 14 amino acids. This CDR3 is CASRLGAIPGELFF. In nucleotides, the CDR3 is TGTGCCAGCAGATTAGGGGCCATTCCCGGGGAGCTGTTTTTT.

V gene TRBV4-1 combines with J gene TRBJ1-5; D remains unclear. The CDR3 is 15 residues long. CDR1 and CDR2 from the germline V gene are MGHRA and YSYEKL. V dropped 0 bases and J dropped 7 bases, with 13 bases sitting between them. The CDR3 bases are TGCGCCAGCAGCCAAGAAGTGTACGGGAACCAGCCCCAGCATTTT. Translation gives CASSQEVYGNQPQHF.

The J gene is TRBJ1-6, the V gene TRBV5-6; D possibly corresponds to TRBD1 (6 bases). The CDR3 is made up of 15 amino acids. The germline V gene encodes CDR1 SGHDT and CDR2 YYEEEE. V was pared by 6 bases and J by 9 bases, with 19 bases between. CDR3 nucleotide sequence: TGTGCCAGCACCACGAGGGACACCATCCTTTCACCCCTCCACTTT. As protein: CASTTRDTILSPLHF. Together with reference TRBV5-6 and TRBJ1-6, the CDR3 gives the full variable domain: DAGVTQSPTHLIKTRGQQVTLRCSPKSGHDTVSWYQQALGQGPQFIFQYYEEEERQRGNFPDRFSGHQFPNYSSELNVNALLLGDSALYLCASTTRDTILSPLHFGNGTRLTVT.

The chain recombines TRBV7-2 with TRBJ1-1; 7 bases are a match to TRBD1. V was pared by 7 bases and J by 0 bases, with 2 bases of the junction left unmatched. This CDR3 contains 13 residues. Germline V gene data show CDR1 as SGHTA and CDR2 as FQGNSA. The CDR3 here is CASIDRVNTEAFF. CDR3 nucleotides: TGTGCCAGCATCGACAGGGTGAACACTGAAGCTTTCTTT.

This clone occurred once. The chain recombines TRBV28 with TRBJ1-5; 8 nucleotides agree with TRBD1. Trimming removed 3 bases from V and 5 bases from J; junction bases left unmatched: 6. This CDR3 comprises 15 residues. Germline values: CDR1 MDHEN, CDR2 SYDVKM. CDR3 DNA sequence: TGTGCCAGCAGTTTCGGACAGGGATCGGATCAGCCCCAGCATTTT. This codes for CASSFGQGSDQPQHF. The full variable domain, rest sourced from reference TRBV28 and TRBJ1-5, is DVKVTQSSRYLVKRTGEKVFLECVQDMDHENMFWYRQDPGLGLRLIYFSYDVKMKEKGDIPEGYSVSREKKERFSLILESASTNQTSMYLCASSFGQGSDQPQHFGDGTRLSIL.

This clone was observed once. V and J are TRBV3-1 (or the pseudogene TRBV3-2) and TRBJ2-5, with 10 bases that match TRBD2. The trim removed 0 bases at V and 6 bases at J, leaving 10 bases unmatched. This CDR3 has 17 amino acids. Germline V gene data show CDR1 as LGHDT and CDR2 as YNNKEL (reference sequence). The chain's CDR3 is CASSQDILAGVQKTQYF. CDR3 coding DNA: TGTGCCAGCAGCCAAGATATCCTAGCGGGGGTCCAGAAGACCCAGTACTTC.